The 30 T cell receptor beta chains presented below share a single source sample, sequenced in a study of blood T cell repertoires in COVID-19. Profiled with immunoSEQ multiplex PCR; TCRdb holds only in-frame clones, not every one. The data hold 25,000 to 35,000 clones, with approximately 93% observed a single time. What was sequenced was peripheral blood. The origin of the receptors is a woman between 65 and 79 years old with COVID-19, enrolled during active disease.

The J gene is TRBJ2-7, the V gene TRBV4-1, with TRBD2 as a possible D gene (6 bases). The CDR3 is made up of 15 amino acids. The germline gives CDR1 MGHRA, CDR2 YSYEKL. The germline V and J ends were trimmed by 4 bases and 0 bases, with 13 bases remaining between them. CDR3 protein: CASSPRDFSSYEQYF. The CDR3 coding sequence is TGCGCCAGCAGCCCCCGGGACTTCTCCTCCTACGAGCAGTACTTC.

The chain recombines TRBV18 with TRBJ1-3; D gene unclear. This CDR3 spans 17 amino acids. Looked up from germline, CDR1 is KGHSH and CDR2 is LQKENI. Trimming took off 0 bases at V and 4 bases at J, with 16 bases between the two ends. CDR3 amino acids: CASSPPIEGRSGNTIYF. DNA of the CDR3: TGTGCCAGCTCACCACCTATCGAGGGAAGGTCGGGAAACACCATATATTTT.

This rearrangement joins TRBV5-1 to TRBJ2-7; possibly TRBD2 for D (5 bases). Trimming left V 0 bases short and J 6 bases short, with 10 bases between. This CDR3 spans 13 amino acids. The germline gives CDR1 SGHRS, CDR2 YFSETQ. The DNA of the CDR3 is TGCGCCAGCAGCTTGGGGCTAGAGGGCGAGCAGTACTTC. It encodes CASSLGLEGEQYF.

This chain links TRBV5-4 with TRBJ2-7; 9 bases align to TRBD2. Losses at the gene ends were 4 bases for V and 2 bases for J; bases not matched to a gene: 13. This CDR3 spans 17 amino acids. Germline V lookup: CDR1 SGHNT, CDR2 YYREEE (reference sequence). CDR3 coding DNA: TGTGCCAGCAGCGGTGGTGGCGGCCTAGCGGGAACCTACGAGCAGTACTTC. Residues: CASSGGGGLAGTYEQYF.

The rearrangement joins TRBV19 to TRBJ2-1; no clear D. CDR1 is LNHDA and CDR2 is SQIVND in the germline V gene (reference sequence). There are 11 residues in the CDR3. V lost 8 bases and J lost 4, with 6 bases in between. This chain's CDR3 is CASGHYNEQFF. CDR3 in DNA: TGTGCCAGTGGGCATTACAATGAGCAGTTCTTC.

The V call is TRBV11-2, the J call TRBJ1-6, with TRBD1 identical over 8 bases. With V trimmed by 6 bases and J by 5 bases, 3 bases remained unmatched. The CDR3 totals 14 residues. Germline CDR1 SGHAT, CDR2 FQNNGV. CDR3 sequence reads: CASSTGGNNSPLHF. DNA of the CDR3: TGTGCCAGCAGTACAGGGGGAAATAATTCACCCCTCCACTTT.

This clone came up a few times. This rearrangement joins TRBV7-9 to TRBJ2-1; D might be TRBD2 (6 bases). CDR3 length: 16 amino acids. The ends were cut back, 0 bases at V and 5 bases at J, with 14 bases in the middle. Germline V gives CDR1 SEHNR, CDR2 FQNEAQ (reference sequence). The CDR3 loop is CASSLARRGDDNEQFF. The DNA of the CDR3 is TGTGCCAGCAGCTTAGCGCGACGCGGGGACGACAATGAGCAGTTCTTC.

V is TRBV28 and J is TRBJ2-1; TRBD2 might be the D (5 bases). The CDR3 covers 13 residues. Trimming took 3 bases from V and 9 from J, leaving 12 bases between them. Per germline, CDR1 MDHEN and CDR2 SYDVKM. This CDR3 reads CASSFGTSIEQFF. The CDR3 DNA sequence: TGTGCCAGCAGTTTCGGAACTAGTATTGAGCAGTTCTTC.

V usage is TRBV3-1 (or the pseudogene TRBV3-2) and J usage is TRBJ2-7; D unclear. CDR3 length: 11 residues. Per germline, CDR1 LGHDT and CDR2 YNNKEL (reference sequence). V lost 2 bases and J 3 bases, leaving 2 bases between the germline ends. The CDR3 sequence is CASSQYYEQYF. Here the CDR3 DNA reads TGTGCCAGCAGCCAATACTACGAGCAGTACTTC.

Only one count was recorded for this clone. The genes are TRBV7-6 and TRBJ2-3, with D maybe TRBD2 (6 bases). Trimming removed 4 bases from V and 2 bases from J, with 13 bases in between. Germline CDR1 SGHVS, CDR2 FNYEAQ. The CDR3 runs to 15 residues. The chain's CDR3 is CASSSFSGNTDTQYF. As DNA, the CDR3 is TGTGCCAGCAGCTCATTTAGCGGAAACACAGATACGCAGTATTTT.

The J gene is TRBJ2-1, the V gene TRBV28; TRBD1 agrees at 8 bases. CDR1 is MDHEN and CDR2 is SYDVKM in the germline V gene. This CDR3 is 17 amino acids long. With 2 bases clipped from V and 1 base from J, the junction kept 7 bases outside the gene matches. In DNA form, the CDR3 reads TGTGCCAGCAGTTTAGGGGGACAGGCCGGATCCTACAATGAGCAGTTCTTC. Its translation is CASSLGGQAGSYNEQFF.

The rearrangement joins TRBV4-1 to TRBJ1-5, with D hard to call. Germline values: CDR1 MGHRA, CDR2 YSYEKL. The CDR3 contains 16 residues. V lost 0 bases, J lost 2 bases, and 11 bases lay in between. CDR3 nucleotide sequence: TGCGCCAGCAGCCAAGATCTACGAATGGGCAATCAGCCCCAGCATTTT. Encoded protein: CASSQDLRMGNQPQHF.

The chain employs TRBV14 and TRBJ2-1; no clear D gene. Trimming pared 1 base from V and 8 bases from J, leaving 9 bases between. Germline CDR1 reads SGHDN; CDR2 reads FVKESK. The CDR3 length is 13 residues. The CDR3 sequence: CASSQGPRYEQFF. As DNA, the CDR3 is TGTGCCAGCAGCCAAGGGCCCAGGTATGAGCAGTTCTTC.

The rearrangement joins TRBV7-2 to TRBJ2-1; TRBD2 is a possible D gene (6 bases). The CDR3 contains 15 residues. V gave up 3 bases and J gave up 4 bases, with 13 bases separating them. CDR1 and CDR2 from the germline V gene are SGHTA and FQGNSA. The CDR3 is CASSFLRGPYNEQFF. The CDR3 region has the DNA TGTGCCAGCAGCTTTTTGCGGGGCCCTTACAATGAGCAGTTCTTC.

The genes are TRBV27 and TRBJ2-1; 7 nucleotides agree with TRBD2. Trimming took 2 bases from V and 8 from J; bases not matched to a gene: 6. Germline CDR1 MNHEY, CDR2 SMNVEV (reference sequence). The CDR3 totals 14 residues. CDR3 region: CASSLGGRVDEQFF. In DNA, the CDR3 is TGTGCCAGCAGTTTAGGTGGGAGGGTCGATGAGCAGTTCTTC.

CDR3 nucleotides: TGTGCCAGCAGCACCCGACAGGGGTCTACCTACGAGCAGTACTTC. Its translation is CASSTRQGSTYEQYF. J is TRBJ2-7 and V is TRBV7-9; 8 bases fit TRBD1. This CDR3 spans 15 amino acids. V shed 5 bases, J shed 2 bases, and the junction held 8 bases outside the gene matches. CDR1 is SEHNR, CDR2 FQNEAQ, per germline (reference sequence).

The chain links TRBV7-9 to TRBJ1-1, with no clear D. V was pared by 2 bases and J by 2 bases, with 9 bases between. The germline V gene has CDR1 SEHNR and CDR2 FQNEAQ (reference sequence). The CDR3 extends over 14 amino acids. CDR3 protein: CASSLTTVNTEAFF. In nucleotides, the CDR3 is TGTGCCAGCAGCTTAACAACAGTTAACACTGAAGCTTTCTTT.

The CDR3 spells CASSEYMRTGDEAFF. CDR3 DNA: TGTGCCAGCAGTGAATACATGAGGACGGGGGATGAAGCTTTCTTT. This chain joins TRBV25-1 and TRBJ1-1; weak D call: TRBD1 (5 bases). The CDR3 extends over 15 amino acids. CDR1 is MGHDK and CDR2 is SYGVNS in the germline V gene. The V gene lost 0 bases and the J gene lost 7 bases, with 15 bases spanning the gap.

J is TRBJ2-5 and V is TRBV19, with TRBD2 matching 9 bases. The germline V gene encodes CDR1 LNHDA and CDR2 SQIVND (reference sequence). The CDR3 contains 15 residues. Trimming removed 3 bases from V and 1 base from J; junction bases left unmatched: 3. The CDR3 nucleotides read TGTGCCAGTAGTATCCTAGCGGGGTCCCAAGAGACCCAGTACTTC. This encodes CASSILAGSQETQYF.

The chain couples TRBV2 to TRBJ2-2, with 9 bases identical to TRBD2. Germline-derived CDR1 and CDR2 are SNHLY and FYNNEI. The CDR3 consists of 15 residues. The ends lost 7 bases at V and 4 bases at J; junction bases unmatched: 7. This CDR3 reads CASTPSGTVTGELFF. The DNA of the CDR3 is TGTGCCAGCACGCCTAGCGGGACGGTCACCGGGGAGCTGTTTTTT.

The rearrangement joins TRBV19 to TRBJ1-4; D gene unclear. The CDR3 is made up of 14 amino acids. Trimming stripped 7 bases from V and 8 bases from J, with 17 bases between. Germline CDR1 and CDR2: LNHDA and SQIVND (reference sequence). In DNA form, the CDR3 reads TGTGCCAGTACCGCCCTGGTGAGGCGAGAAAAACTGTTTTTT. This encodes CASTALVRREKLFF.

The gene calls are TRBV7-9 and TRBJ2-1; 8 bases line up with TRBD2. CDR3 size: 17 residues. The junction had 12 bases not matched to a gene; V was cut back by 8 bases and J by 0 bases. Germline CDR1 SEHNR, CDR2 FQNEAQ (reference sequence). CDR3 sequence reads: CASASSSGLYSYNEQFF. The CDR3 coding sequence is TGTGCCAGCGCCAGTTCTAGCGGGTTGTACTCCTACAATGAGCAGTTCTTC.

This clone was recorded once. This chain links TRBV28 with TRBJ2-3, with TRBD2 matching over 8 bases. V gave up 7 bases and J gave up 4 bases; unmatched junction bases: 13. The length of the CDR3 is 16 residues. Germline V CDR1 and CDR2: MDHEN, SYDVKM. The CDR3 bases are TGTGCCAGCATGCATATCGGGGGGGAGTTTGCAGATACGCAGTATTTT. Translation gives CASMHIGGEFADTQYF. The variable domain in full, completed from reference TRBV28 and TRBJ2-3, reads DVKVTQSSRYLVKRTGEKVFLECVQDMDHENMFWYRQDPGLGLRLIYFSYDVKMKEKGDIPEGYSVSREKKERFSLILESASTNQTSMYLCASMHIGGEFADTQYFGPGTRLTVL.

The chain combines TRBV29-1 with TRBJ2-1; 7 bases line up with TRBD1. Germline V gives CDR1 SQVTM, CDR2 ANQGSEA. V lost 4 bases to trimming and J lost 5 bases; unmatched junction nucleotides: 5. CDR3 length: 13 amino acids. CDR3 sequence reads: CSVGGQTNNEQFF. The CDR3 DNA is TGCAGCGTTGGGGGACAGACGAACAATGAGCAGTTCTTC.

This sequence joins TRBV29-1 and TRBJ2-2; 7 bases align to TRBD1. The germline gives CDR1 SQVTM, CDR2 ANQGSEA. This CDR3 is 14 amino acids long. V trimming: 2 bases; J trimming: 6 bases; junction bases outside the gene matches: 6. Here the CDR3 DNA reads TGCAGCGTTGAAATAACTCAGGGGGCCGGGGAGCTGTTTTTT. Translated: CSVEITQGAGELFF.

CDR3 nucleotide sequence: TGTGCCAGCAGCCCCGTGTTAGGAGGGCTGGGGGAGCAGTACTTC. Translation: CASSPVLGGLGEQYF. The J gene is TRBJ2-7, the V gene TRBV6-5, with a possible D match to TRBD2 (6 bases). Germline V gene data show CDR1 as MNHEY and CDR2 as SVGAGI. V was pared by 6 bases and J by 7 bases, with 22 bases between. The CDR3 length is 15 residues.

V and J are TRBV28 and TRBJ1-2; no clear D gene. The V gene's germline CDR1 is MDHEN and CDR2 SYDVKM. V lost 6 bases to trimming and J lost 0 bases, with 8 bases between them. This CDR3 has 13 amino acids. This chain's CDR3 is CASSFSPNYGYTF. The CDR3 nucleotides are TGTGCCAGCAGCTTCAGTCCTAACTATGGCTACACCTTC.

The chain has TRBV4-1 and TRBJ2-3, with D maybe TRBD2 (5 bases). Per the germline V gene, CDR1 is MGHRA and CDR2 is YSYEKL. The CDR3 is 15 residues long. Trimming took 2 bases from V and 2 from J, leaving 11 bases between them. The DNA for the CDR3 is TGCGCCAGCAGCCAATTCGAGGGTCTCACAGATACGCAGTATTTT. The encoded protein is CASSQFEGLTDTQYF.

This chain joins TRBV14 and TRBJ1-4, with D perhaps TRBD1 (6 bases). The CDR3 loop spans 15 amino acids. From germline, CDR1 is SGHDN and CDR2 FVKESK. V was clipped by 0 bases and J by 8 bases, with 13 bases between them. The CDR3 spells CASSQEAGAGEKLFF. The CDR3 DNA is TGTGCCAGCAGCCAAGAAGCAGGGGCAGGGGAAAAACTGTTTTTT.

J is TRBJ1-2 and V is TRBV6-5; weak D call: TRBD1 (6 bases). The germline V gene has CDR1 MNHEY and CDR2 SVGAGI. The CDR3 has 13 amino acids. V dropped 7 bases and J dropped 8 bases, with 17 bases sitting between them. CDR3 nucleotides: TGTGCCAGCACCCCCGGGACAACCCTGGGCTACACCTTC. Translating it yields CASTPGTTLGYTF.